This T cell receptor (beta chain) was identified in a study of blood T cells in healthy people across ages. Broader study findings: Diversity was estimated from one million T cells, and these estimates were considered underestimates.

The CDR3 is 15 residues long. The germline CDR1 and CDR2 sequences are MNHEY and SVGAGI. V lost 2 bases, J lost 3 bases, and 13 bases lay in between. Every participating donor contributed 8 to 10 milliliters of peripheral blood through a draw. This clonotype was recorded a few times. Its target is not known. Using a J-beta primer mix together with a sample-barcoded 5' primer, a second PCR was run for 7 to 11 cycles. TCRdb independently ran MiXCR on the 5' RACE reads; one entry per CDR3 protein. This sample has 800,000 to 950,000 distinct CDR3 sequences; approximately 32% occur once, and the top ten carry 10%. Another study also made use of these data, one on T cells of mothers and their children. As reported in that work: Donors comprised a few healthy Caucasian mothers plus their six children. Clones that were microchimeric and persistent were not detected among T cells.

Source material: blood. This receptor was identified in a woman aged 40-49 years in good health. V usage is TRBV6-5 and J usage is TRBJ1-1; perhaps TRBD1 as D (6 bases). This chain's CDR3 is CASSYLAGVDTEAFF. CDR3 DNA sequence: TGTGCCAGCAGTTACCTGGCAGGGGTCGACACTGAAGCTTTCTTT.